The clone carrying this T cell receptor beta chain was counted a few times. The antigen is undetermined. The CDR3 consists of 15 residues. J was trimmed by 7 bases and V by 0 bases; bases with no gene match: 8. Germline values: CDR1 DFQATT, CDR2 SNEGSKA (reference sequence). Library preparation (for TCRbeta) was performed with unique molecular identifiers. TCRdb reprocessed the PCR reads via MiXCR and lists one record per CDR3 protein. The data show fewer than 550,000 distinct CDR3 sequences, about 10% seen once. The data were taken from a study of T-cell reconstitution after alpha-beta-depleted transplantation in children. Overall study findings and caveats: Surviving recipient cells, namely T cells and thymic progenitors, were the source of high day-60 TCRbeta diversity in some patients. As was reported, about two months after transplant, alpha-beta T cells came from several hundred expanded graft clones.

This TCR derives from a child under 10 years old with inherited bone marrow failure, due to receive a stem cell transplant. The sequencing here drew on PBMCs, taken before TCRalphabeta/CD19-depleted stem cell transplant. This sequence joins TRBV20-1 and TRBJ1-2, with 10 bases lining up with TRBD1. The CDR3 coding sequence is TGCAGTGCTAGAGATATTGGACAGGGGGTGGGTGGCTACACCTTC. The encoded protein is CSARDIGQGVGGYTF.